The 5 T cell receptor beta chains below come from one sample, sequenced in a study of blood T cell repertoires in COVID-19 (TCRdb year 2020). Library preparation employed the immunoSEQ multiplex PCR assay. Imported from immuneACCESS, the table was reduced by TCRdb to in-frame sequences with V and J called. These copies leave out some clones; in studies compared against another copy, an unresolved V gene accounts for under half, and the cause of the remainder is not known. Across this sample there are roughly 240,000 clones, with about 91% seen only once. The biggest ten clones account for 2% to 2.5% of the sample. The specimen sequenced was PBMCs or T cells enriched from blood (not recorded which). All receptors derive from a woman in her thirties or forties with acute COVID-19.

The rearrangement uses TRBV7-9 and TRBJ1-1; the D gene is possibly TRBD1 (6 bases). This CDR3 has 11 residues. Germline loops: CDR1 SEHNR, CDR2 FQNEAQ (reference sequence). V was pared by 1 base and J by 11 bases, with 8 bases between. This chain's CDR3 is CASSLGRGAFF. CDR3 DNA: TGTGCCAGCAGCTTAGGAAGGGGGGCTTTCTTT. The full variable domain, in which reference TRBV7-9 and TRBJ1-1 provide the parts outside the CDR3, is DTGVSQNPRHKITKRGQNVTFRCDPISEHNRLYWYRQTLGQGPEFLTYFQNEAQLEKSRLLSDRFSAERPKGSFSTLEIQRTEQGDSAMYLCASSLGRGAFFGQGTRLTVV.

This chain's CDR3 is CASSIGTGAYGYTF. In nucleotides, the CDR3 is TGTGCCAGTAGTATCGGGACAGGGGCCTATGGCTACACCTTC. This chain uses TRBV19 with TRBJ1-2; 10 bases fit TRBD1. The CDR3 covers 14 residues. V shed 3 bases, J shed 4 bases, and the junction held 2 bases outside the gene matches. Germline-derived CDR1 and CDR2 are LNHDA and SQIVND (reference sequence).

The chain is built from TRBV5-1 and TRBJ1-1, with 7 positions matching TRBD1. J lost 6 bases, V lost 1 base, and 9 bases had no gene match. The germline gives CDR1 SGHRS, CDR2 YFSETQ. The CDR3 covers 15 residues. This chain's CDR3 is CASSLFGQGGPEAFF. The CDR3 coding sequence is TGCGCCAGCAGCTTGTTCGGCCAGGGGGGACCTGAAGCTTTCTTT.

This clone was observed once. The chain has TRBV4-3 and TRBJ1-1; the D gene is possibly TRBD1 (6 bases). The germline V and J ends were trimmed by 1 base and 1 base, with 7 bases remaining between them. Germline V gene lookup returns CDR1 LGHNA and CDR2 YSLEER. This CDR3 comprises 14 residues. In nucleotides, the CDR3 is TGCGCCAGCAGCCAAGGAGGGGGGAACACTGAAGCTTTCTTT. Its protein is CASSQGGGNTEAFF.

The rearrangement uses TRBV12-3 or TRBV12-4 and TRBJ2-5, with no clear D. The CDR3 is 12 residues long. The V end lost 8 bases, the J end lost 3 bases, and 10 bases lay between the germline ends. DNA for the CDR3: TGTGCCAGCCGCAGGCTGGAAGAGACCCAGTACTTC. This encodes CASRRLEETQYF.